This T cell receptor (beta chain) was documented in a study of shared clonotypes between healthy human individuals. For the study at large: Used for every donor were three CD4 naive, three CD4 memory, two CD8 naive and one CD8 memory plate.

This clone was seen at least ten times. Its antigen is unknown. Other DNA sequences from this sample encode an identical CDR3 as well. Here immunoSEQ multiplex PCR was the method, and the copy in TCRdb shows in-frame clones only, minus some. The repertoire holds over 850,000 clones, 75% to 85% seen once, with around 0.61% in the top ten. Trimming removed 5 bases from V and 1 base from J, with 8 bases in between. Germline assignment: CDR1 MDHEN and CDR2 SYDVKM. The CDR3 runs 13 residues. Findings and caveats of the study: Collection of samples was limited to blood; tissue repertoires likely differ. Clonotype sharing among donors, it was expected, would be affected by sequencing depth.

Every donor was a Caucasian adult from Nashville, Tennessee. The rearrangement uses TRBV28 and TRBJ1-1; D is uncertain. The receptor comes from a man in his late teens or twenties in good health. Some clones in this sample may be carry-over from other donors' samples. Source material: memory CD4+ T cells from PBMCs. Documented subset: CD45RA-negative fraction. The CDR3 loop is CASSPRQNTEAFF. For the CDR3, the DNA is TGTGCCAGCAGTCCGCGTCAGAACACTGAAGCTTTCTTT.